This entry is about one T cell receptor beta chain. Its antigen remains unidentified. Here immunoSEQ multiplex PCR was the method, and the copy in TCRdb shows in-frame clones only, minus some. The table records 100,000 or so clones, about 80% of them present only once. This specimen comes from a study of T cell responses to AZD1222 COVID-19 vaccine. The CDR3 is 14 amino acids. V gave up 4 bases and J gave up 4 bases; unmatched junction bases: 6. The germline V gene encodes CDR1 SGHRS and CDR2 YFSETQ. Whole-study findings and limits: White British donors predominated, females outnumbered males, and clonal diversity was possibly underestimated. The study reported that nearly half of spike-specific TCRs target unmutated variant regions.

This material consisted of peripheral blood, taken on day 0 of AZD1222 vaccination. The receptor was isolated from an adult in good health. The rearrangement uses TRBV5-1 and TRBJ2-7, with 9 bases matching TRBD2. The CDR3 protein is CASSGGGARYEQYF. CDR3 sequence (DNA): TGCGCCAGCAGCGGCGGGGGGGCCCGTTACGAGCAGTACTTC.